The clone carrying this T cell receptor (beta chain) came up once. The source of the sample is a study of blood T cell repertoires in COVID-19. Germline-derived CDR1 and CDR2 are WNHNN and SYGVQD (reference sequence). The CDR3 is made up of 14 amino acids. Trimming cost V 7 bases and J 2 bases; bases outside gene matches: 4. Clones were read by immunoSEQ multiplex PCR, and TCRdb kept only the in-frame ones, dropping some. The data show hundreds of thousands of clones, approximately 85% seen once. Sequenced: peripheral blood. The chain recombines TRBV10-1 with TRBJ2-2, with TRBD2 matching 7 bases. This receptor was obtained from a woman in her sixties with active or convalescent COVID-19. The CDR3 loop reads CASTRDYNTGELFF. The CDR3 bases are TGCGCCAGCACCCGGGACTATAACACCGGGGAGCTGTTTTTT.